This TCR beta chain was documented in a study of cytomegalovirus exposure and HLA in healthy donors. Study observations and caveats: An analysis was carried out later, and it reportedly showed fewer N-insertions in an Asian-associated ancestry cluster than the roughly 670-donor mean. A link between a missense DCLRE1C variant and TCR beta V- and J-gene trimming emerged from a later analysis.

This clone showed up just a few times. As yet, its antigen is unknown. CDR3 length equals 14 residues. CDR1 is GTSNPN, CDR2 SVGIG, per germline (reference sequence). J was trimmed by 2 bases and V by 2 bases; bases with no gene match: 5. The PCR had 60 Vbeta and 13 Jbeta primers. Clones were sequenced by immunoSEQ multiplex PCR, and TCRdb holds only the in-frame ones, with some missing. This table holds 35,000 to 40,000 clones, 60% to 70% found once. The sequenced material came from PBMCs. This chain joins TRBV30 and TRBJ2-5; 7 bases are a match to TRBD1. The receptor's source is a man between 45 and 60 years old in good health and CMV-seropositive. The CDR3 nucleotides are TGTGCCTGGAGTCCGGGACAGCCACAAGAGACCCAGTACTTC. Translation: CAWSPGQPQETQYF.